This record concerns one TCR beta chain sequence. As yet, its antigen is unknown. With random hexamers, 0.5 to 1 ug RNA was reverse transcribed. Across 54 Vbeta and 13 Jbeta, TCR beta CDR3 was amplified with immunoSEQ multiplex PCR. In TCRdb, the immunoSEQ multiplex PCR reads were re-called with MiXCR into one record per CDR3 protein. The data hold some 130,000 distinct CDR3 sequences, with over 90% observed a single time. The entry originates in a study of CD8 T cells in Susac syndrome. Overall study results and limits: Regarding the TCR sequencing and HLA analysis, the study admitted that a relatively small number of individuals were involved.

The controls were healthy donors who were matched for age and sex. FACS was used to enrich TEMRA cells, whereas the CD8+ and CD4+ T cells were obtained by negative isolation. V lost 0 bases, J lost 8 bases, and 6 bases lay in between. CDR1 is SGHRS and CDR2 is YFSETQ in the germline V gene. The CDR3 spans 12 residues. This chain links TRBV5-1 with TRBJ2-1, with no clear D. The TCR was taken from a human donor in good health. Source material: CD4+ T cells from PBMCs. CDR3 in amino acids: CASSLGADEQFF. The DNA of the CDR3 is TGCGCCAGCAGCTTGGGAGCCGATGAGCAGTTCTTC.